A single sample is the source of the 15 T cell receptor beta chains below, sequenced in a study of blood T cell repertoires in COVID-19. The protocol was immunoSEQ multiplex PCR, while the TCRdb copy is restricted to in-frame clones and leaves out a portion. The sample carries roughly 370,000 clones, about 83% recorded once. Sequencing input: PBMCs or T cells enriched from blood (not recorded which). Receptor source: a woman between 45 and 65 years old who had recovered from COVID-19.

The chain combines TRBV2 with TRBJ1-5; D unclear. This CDR3 comprises 14 residues. CDR1 and CDR2 (germline): SNHLY, FYNNEI. The germline V and J ends were trimmed by 7 bases and 0 bases, with 10 bases remaining between them. The CDR3 here is CASNLENSNQPQHF. The CDR3, as DNA: TGTGCCAGCAATTTGGAGAATAGCAATCAGCCCCAGCATTTT. The entire variable domain, with the rest obtained from reference TRBV2 and TRBJ1-5, is as follows: EPEVTQTPSHQVTQMGQEVILRCVPISNHLYFYWYRQILGQKVEFLVSFYNNEISEKSEIFDDQFSVERPDGSNFTLKIRSTKLEDSAMYFCASNLENSNQPQHFGDGTRLSIL.

This clone has only a few counts. This chain joins TRBV10-3 and TRBJ2-3, with D perhaps TRBD1 (6 bases). V gave up 3 bases and J gave up 7 bases, with 14 bases separating them. Germline assignment: CDR1 ENHRY and CDR2 SYGVKD. This CDR3 has 14 residues. CDR3 in amino acids: CAISEKSGTYTQYF. CDR3 DNA sequence: TGTGCCATCAGTGAAAAATCAGGGACATATACGCAGTATTTT.

The chain employs TRBV4-3 and TRBJ1-4; 7 bases are a match to TRBD1. CDR1 and CDR2 from the germline V gene are LGHNA and YSLEER. V lost 5 bases to trimming and J lost 4 bases; unmatched junction nucleotides: 7. This CDR3 has 15 amino acids. CDR3 in DNA: TGCGCCAGCAGCGGCCCTAGGGGGCTTAATGAAAAACTGTTTTTT. This sequence encodes CASSGPRGLNEKLFF.

V gene TRBV3-1 (or the pseudogene TRBV3-2) combines with J gene TRBJ1-1; 8 positions agree with TRBD1. Germline V CDR1 and CDR2: LGHDT, YNNKEL (reference sequence). CDR3 length: 14 residues. The trim removed 4 bases at V and 0 bases at J, leaving 1 base unmatched. CDR3 sequence: CASSLTGVNTEAFF. Written as DNA, the CDR3 is TGTGCCAGCAGCCTGACAGGGGTGAACACTGAAGCTTTCTTT.

In nucleotides, the CDR3 is TGTGCCAGCTCACCACCGTCCAGGAGGGGTACTGAAGCTTTCTTT. Protein sequence: CASSPPSRRGTEAFF. V is TRBV18 and J is TRBJ1-1; D may be TRBD1 (5 bases). Germline assignment: CDR1 KGHSH and CDR2 LQKENI. Trimming removed 0 bases from V and 5 bases from J, with 13 bases in between. The CDR3 consists of 15 residues. The complete variable domain, with remaining parts taken from reference TRBV18 and TRBJ1-1, reads NAGVMQNPRHLVRRRGQEARLRCSPMKGHSHVYWYRQLPEEGLKFMVYLQKENIIDESGMPKERFSAEFPKEGPSILRIQQVVRGDSAAYFCASSPPSRRGTEAFFGQGTRLTVV.

J is TRBJ1-3 and V is TRBV18; 8 positions agree with TRBD1. The germline CDR1 and CDR2 sequences are KGHSH and LQKENI. The CDR3 runs to 18 residues. The ends lost 3 bases at V and 1 base at J; junction bases unmatched: 11. For the CDR3, the DNA is TGTGCCAGCTCACCCTTCCCGACAGGGGTATCATCTGGAAACACCATATATTTT. This translates into CASSPFPTGVSSGNTIYF.

This clone was recorded only once. V gene TRBV9 combines with J gene TRBJ2-5; 10 nucleotides agree with TRBD2. The CDR3 spans 16 residues. CDR1 and CDR2 from the germline V gene are SGDLS and YYNGEE. Unmatched junction bases numbered 8, after V lost 4 bases and J lost 2 bases. Here the CDR3 reads CASSPRQLAGQETQYF. Written as DNA, the CDR3 is TGTGCCAGCAGCCCCCGACAACTAGCGGGACAAGAGACCCAGTACTTC.

The DNA for the CDR3 is TGTGCCAGCAGTTTAACCGGGGGGACCGGGGAGCTGTTTTTT. This encodes CASSLTGGTGELFF. V gene TRBV28 combines with J gene TRBJ2-2, with 7 bases matching TRBD2. Germline V gene lookup returns CDR1 MDHEN and CDR2 SYDVKM. Trimming took 2 bases from V and 5 from J; bases not matched to a gene: 2. The CDR3 is 14 residues long.

This chain connects TRBV30 to TRBJ1-2; D perhaps matches TRBD1 (6 bases). Trimming removed 3 bases from V and 8 bases from J, with 22 bases in between. The CDR3 contains 15 residues. Germline V gives CDR1 GTSNPN, CDR2 SVGIG (reference sequence). CDR3 region: CAWSRPRDTREGYTF. The CDR3 nucleotides read TGTGCCTGGAGCAGACCCCGGGACACCCGCGAGGGCTACACCTTC.

This chain's CDR3 is CSAKGEGKNSPLHF. CDR3 DNA sequence: TGCAGCGCCAAAGGGGAGGGGAAGAATTCACCCCTCCACTTT. The chain is built from TRBV29-1 and TRBJ1-6, with D maybe TRBD1 (5 bases). V lost 7 bases and J 7 bases, leaving 17 bases between the germline ends. The CDR3 has 14 residues. Germline values: CDR1 SQVTM, CDR2 ANQGSEA.

V and J are TRBV4-1 and TRBJ1-5, with a possible D match to TRBD1 (6 bases). CDR1 and CDR2 from the germline V gene are MGHRA and YSYEKL. There are 14 residues in the CDR3. The ends were cut back, 5 bases at V and 4 bases at J, with 12 bases in the middle. CDR3 DNA: TGCGCCAGCAGCTCGAGTCAGGGGAATCAGCCCCAGCATTTT. Translation: CASSSSQGNQPQHF.

As DNA, the CDR3 is TGTGCCAGCAGCTTAATCCTAGCGGGGCCGGGGGGGCAGTATTTT. It specifies CASSLILAGPGGQYF. The rearrangement joins TRBV7-2 to TRBJ2-3, with TRBD2 identical over 9 bases. CDR3 size: 15 residues. Germline CDR1 SGHTA, CDR2 FQGNSA. J lost 11 bases, V lost 2 bases, and 11 bases had no gene match.

V and J are TRBV27 and TRBJ1-6, with D perhaps TRBD1 (5 bases). This CDR3 has 14 amino acids. Germline assignment: CDR1 MNHEY and CDR2 SMNVEV (reference sequence). V lost 6 bases and J 5 bases, leaving 11 bases between the germline ends. CDR3 DNA sequence: TGTGCCAGCAGACCCGCGGGGGATAATTCACCCCTCCACTTT. Amino acid sequence: CASRPAGDNSPLHF.

The chain joins TRBV6-5 to TRBJ2-1; 9 bases fit TRBD2. Germline V lookup: CDR1 MNHEY, CDR2 SVGAGI. The CDR3 has 15 residues. The ends lost 6 bases at V and 4 bases at J; junction bases unmatched: 7. CDR3 protein: CASRRGGASYNEQFF. For the CDR3, the DNA is TGTGCCAGCAGGCGGGGGGGCGCATCGTACAATGAGCAGTTCTTC.

The chain recombines TRBV4-2 with TRBJ2-2; the match to TRBD2 covers 9 bases. Trimming removed 0 bases from V and 4 bases from J; junction bases left unmatched: 6. Germline lookup yields CDR1 LGHNA and CDR2 YNFKEQ. The CDR3 is 17 amino acids. CDR3: CASSQEAQRGVTGELFF. Here the CDR3 DNA reads TGTGCCAGCAGCCAAGAGGCGCAGCGGGGGGTCACCGGGGAGCTGTTTTTT.